This T cell receptor (beta chain) is drawn from a study of blood T cell repertoires in COVID-19. The wider study: Samples representing acute and convalescent COVID-19 were sourced from the United States, Italy and Spain. The analysed material was cDNA or gDNA that came from T cells, B-cell-depleted T cells, or PBMCs.

This clone was detected only a few times. Under the authors' procedure: Nucleated cell counts were estimated from reference gene primer amplification. TCRdb keeps only in-frame clones here, not all; method: immunoSEQ multiplex PCR. That table is the source of V, J and clone size, and D and trimming were worked out from the DNA. The sample carries 250,000 to 300,000 clones, 75% to 90% recorded once. The CDR3 contains 18 residues. The V gene's germline CDR1 is SEHNR and CDR2 FQNEAQ (reference sequence). After removal of 5 bases from V and 0 bases from J, the junction contained 13 bases not matched to a gene.

Sample: peripheral blood. J is TRBJ2-3 and V is TRBV7-9, with 8 bases matching TRBD2. The clonotype was recovered from a man aged 30-40 years with active or convalescent COVID-19. CDR3 amino acids: CASSLPLGAGDSTDTQYF. CDR3 in DNA: TGTGCCAGCAGCCTACCGCTAGGAGCGGGGGATAGCACAGATACGCAGTATTTT.